A single sample gave rise to the 10 T cell receptor beta chains below, sequenced in a study of graft-versus-host responses after intestinal transplantation. No antigen is known for these receptors. Measured with immunoSEQ multiplex PCR; TCRdb has only the in-frame clones, and not every one. This sample carries approximately 90,000 clones, around 90% of them seen once, and the ten largest clones take roughly 0.43%. The source was unstimulated CD8+ T cells sorted from spleen or lymph node cells, collected before transplant. The source of these receptors is a human donor who was the organ donor for an intestinal transplant.

This chain links TRBV27 with TRBJ2-6, with TRBD1 as a possible D gene (5 bases). Germline loops: CDR1 MNHEY, CDR2 SMNVEV (reference sequence). The CDR3 runs 13 residues. The V gene lost 7 bases and the J gene lost 12 bases, with 16 bases spanning the gap. In nucleotides, the CDR3 is TGTGCCAGCACCCTCCAGGGAAGGGGCGTCCTGACTTTC. Protein sequence: CASTLQGRGVLTF.

The chain recombines TRBV7-9 with TRBJ2-7; a possible D gene is TRBD1 (6 bases). Germline-derived CDR1 and CDR2 are SEHNR and FQNEAQ (reference sequence). The CDR3 totals 16 residues. V was trimmed by 3 bases and J by 0 bases, leaving 15 bases between them. CDR3 sequence (DNA): TGTGCCAGCAGCTTGGTTCTGGGGGCAAGCTCCTACGAGCAGTACTTC. It translates to CASSLVLGASSYEQYF.

V and J are TRBV2 and TRBJ2-7; 8 bases line up with TRBD2. V was clipped by 5 bases and J by 6 bases; unmatched bases: 9. Germline V gene data show CDR1 as SNHLY and CDR2 as FYNNEI. The CDR3 length is 14 residues. The CDR3 loop is CASSTDLSGGEQYF. The CDR3 DNA reads TGTGCCAGCAGTACAGACCTAAGCGGGGGCGAGCAGTACTTC.

V gene TRBV19 combines with J gene TRBJ1-4; TRBD1 might be the D (6 bases). With 6 bases removed from V and 4 bases from J, the gap between germline ends came to 12 bases. The CDR3 loop spans 14 amino acids. Germline V gives CDR1 LNHDA, CDR2 SQIVND (reference sequence). The CDR3 DNA follows: TGTGCCAGTAGGGTACAGGGTTTTAATGAAAAACTGTTTTTT. Protein: CASRVQGFNEKLFF.

J is TRBJ1-6 and V is TRBV28; possibly TRBD1 for D (5 bases). CDR1 MDHEN and CDR2 SYDVKM come from the germline V gene. V shed 6 bases and J shed 7 bases, with 13 bases lying between them. The CDR3 contains 14 residues. For the CDR3, the DNA is TGTGCCAGCAGGCCCAGACAGTTCAATTCACCCCTCCACTTT. This gives the protein CASRPRQFNSPLHF.

The chain combines TRBV30 with TRBJ1-1; D unclear. With 3 bases removed from V and 0 bases from J, the gap between germline ends came to 11 bases. This CDR3 is built from 14 residues. Germline V gene sequence: CDR1 GTSNPN, CDR2 SVGIG (reference sequence). The CDR3: CAWSYSLMNTEAFF. The CDR3 DNA follows: TGTGCCTGGAGCTACAGCCTCATGAACACTGAAGCTTTCTTT. The full variable domain, in which reference TRBV30 and TRBJ1-1 provide the parts outside the CDR3, is SQTIHQWPATLVQPVGSPLSLECTVEGTSNPNLYWYRQAAGRGLQLLFYSVGIGQISSEVPQNLSASRPQDRQFILSSKKLLLSDSGFYLCAWSYSLMNTEAFFGQGTRLTVV.

The rearrangement uses TRBV30 and TRBJ1-4; D not resolved. In germline, CDR1 is GTSNPN, CDR2 SVGIG (reference sequence). The CDR3 extends over 15 amino acids. The V end was cut by 0 bases, the J end by 2 bases, with 10 bases between. The CDR3 sequence: CAWSVPLETNEKLFF. CDR3 nucleotides: TGTGCCTGGAGTGTACCGTTAGAGACTAATGAAAAACTGTTTTTT.

J is TRBJ2-1 and V is TRBV27; TRBD2 agrees at 7 bases. The V gene's germline CDR1 is MNHEY and CDR2 SMNVEV (reference sequence). The CDR3 loop spans 17 amino acids. V gave up 4 bases and J gave up 2 bases; unmatched junction bases: 11. DNA for the CDR3: TGTGCCAGCAGTTCGACCCTGGTGGCGGGGGCCTACAATGAGCAGTTCTTC. Residues: CASSSTLVAGAYNEQFF.

The chain carries TRBV5-6 and TRBJ1-1; no clear D gene. CDR1 and CDR2 from the germline V gene are SGHDT and YYEEEE. The V end lost 7 bases, the J end lost 9 bases, and 13 bases lay between the germline ends. The CDR3 totals 11 residues. The CDR3 protein is CASSLGRQAFF. The CDR3 nucleotides are TGTGCCAGCTCCCTGGGCAGGCAAGCTTTCTTT. Variable domain in full (rest from reference TRBV5-6 and TRBJ1-1): DAGVTQSPTHLIKTRGQQVTLRCSPKSGHDTVSWYQQALGQGPQFIFQYYEEEERQRGNFPDRFSGHQFPNYSSELNVNALLLGDSALYLCASSLGRQAFFGQGTRLTVV.

The V gene is TRBV11-2, the J gene TRBJ2-2, with no clear D. The CDR3 has 13 residues. Deletions cut 0 bases from V and 10 bases from J, with 9 bases between. Per germline, CDR1 SGHAT and CDR2 FQNNGV. For the CDR3, the DNA is TGTGCCAGCAGCTTAGAGGCAGTTTTGGAGCTGTTTTTT. Amino acids: CASSLEAVLELFF. The full variable domain, rest sourced from reference TRBV11-2 and TRBJ2-2, is EAGVAQSPRYKIIEKRQSVAFWCNPISGHATLYWYQQILGQGPKLLIQFQNNGVVDDSQLPKDRFSAERLKGVDSTLKIQPAKLEDSAVYLCASSLEAVLELFFGEGSRLTVL.